This is a list of T cell receptor beta chains from one sample in a study of CD8 T cells in ankylosing spondylitis. TCRdb re-derived calls from the 5' RACE reads in MiXCR, one entry per CDR3 protein. The table includes over 100,000 distinct CDR3 sequences, roughly 7.3% detected once. The sample consisted of blood, either unsorted or a sorted T cell fraction (not recorded which). The receptors were sampled from a male donor with ankylosing spondylitis or in good health (not recorded which). Each CDR3 is given with its conserved first and last residue. A D gene is named only where the DNA matches it firmly. Clone size is shown for a subset of rows, as once, few, many or a class of expanded clone.

CDR3nt,CDR3aa,v_gene,d_gene,j_gene,abundance
TGCGCCAGCAGCCAATCGGGCCAGGGGGCAAAGAATTCACCCATCCTCTTT,CASSQSGQGAKNSPILF,TRBV5-1,TRBD1,TRBJ1-6,NA
TGTGCCTGGAGGGAAACCGGGACAGGGGGGACTGAAGCTTTCTTT,CAWRETGTGGTEAFF,TRBV30,TRBD1,TRBJ1-1,many
TGTGCCAGTAGTATAAACCTGGCAAGCGACGGCTACACCTTC,CASSINLASDGYTF,TRBV19,NA,TRBJ1-2,many
TGCAGTACCAAGCGGGGGAGCACAGATACGCAGTATTTT,CSTKRGSTDTQYF,TRBV20-1,TRBD2,TRBJ2-3,many
TGCAGCGTTGAAGCCAGGGGGCTAGCGGGAGACGAGCAGTACTTC,CSVEARGLAGDEQYF,TRBV29-1,TRBD2,TRBJ2-7,many
TGCGCCAGCAGCCTCAGCGGGAGCGCCTACAATGAGCAGTTCTTC,CASSLSGSAYNEQFF,TRBV4-1,TRBD2,TRBJ2-1,many
TGTGCCACCAGTGATTACAACACTGAAGCTTTCTTT,CATSDYNTEAFF,TRBV24-1,NA,TRBJ1-1,many
TGCGCCAGCAGCTTGGGCCAGACGACCTATGGCTACACCTTC,CASSLGQTTYGYTF,TRBV5-1,NA,TRBJ1-2,many
TGTGCCACCAGTGGGACTAGCGGGGGAGAGACCCAGTACTTC,CATSGTSGGETQYF,TRBV24-1,TRBD2,TRBJ2-5,few
TGCGCCAGCGGCGGTCCTGGGACTAGCTTTATCAATGAGCAGTTCTTC,CASGGPGTSFINEQFF,TRBV5-1,TRBD2,TRBJ2-1,NA
TGCGCCAGCGCGGAGAGTTCCGCCGGGGAGCTGTTTTTT,CASAESSAGELFF,TRBV5-1,NA,TRBJ2-2,many
TGCAGTGCGCGACACAGGGACCACTATGGCTACACCTTC,CSARHRDHYGYTF,TRBV20-1,NA,TRBJ1-2,many
TGTGCCAGCAGCTTAACCCTGGCCCTGGCAGATACGCAGTATTTT,CASSLTLALADTQYF,TRBV7-3,NA,TRBJ2-3,few
TGTGCCAGCAGCCAAGGCTGGGGCACCAATCAGCCCCAGCATTTT,CASSQGWGTNQPQHF,TRBV3-1,NA,TRBJ1-5,few
TGCAGTGCTAAGACTAGCGGGAGGGCCACCGGGGAGCTGTTTTTT,CSAKTSGRATGELFF,TRBV20-1,TRBD2,TRBJ2-2,NA
TGTGCCAGCAGTTCCGACAGGGGGGCCGAGCAGTACTTC,CASSSDRGAEQYF,TRBV6-5,TRBD1,TRBJ2-7,many
TGCAGTGCTAGAGATGGCGGGACAGGGGACACTGAAGCTTTCTTT,CSARDGGTGDTEAFF,TRBV20-1,TRBD1,TRBJ1-1,many
TGTGCCAGCAGCCAAGGAGCAGGGTCGTACCAAGAGACCCAGTACTTC,CASSQGAGSYQETQYF,TRBV3-1,NA,TRBJ2-5,many
TGTGCCAGCAGCTTAGGGGGGAGGGCCTCCAATGAGCAGTTCTTC,CASSLGGRASNEQFF,TRBV7-3,TRBD2,TRBJ2-1,many
TGTGCCAGCAGCGTTAGACTAGAGGGCACCGGGGAGCTGTTTTTT,CASSVRLEGTGELFF,TRBV9,NA,TRBJ2-2,many
TGCGCCAGCAGCTTGGAGGGGGATTCCTACGAGCAGTACTTC,CASSLEGDSYEQYF,TRBV5-1,NA,TRBJ2-7,many
TGCGCCAGCAGCCCCCGGGACAGTAACTATGGCTACACCTTC,CASSPRDSNYGYTF,TRBV5-1,TRBD1,TRBJ1-2,many
TGCGCCAGCAGGGTCCAGGATGCTGGCTACACCTTC,CASRVQDAGYTF,TRBV5-1,NA,TRBJ1-2,many
TGCAGCGTTGAAGAGATTGGAACAGGCGACACTGAAGCTTTCTTT,CSVEEIGTGDTEAFF,TRBV29-1,NA,TRBJ1-1,many
TGTGCCAGCAGTTCCGCCCCAGGCTTTTCCACAGATACGCAGTATTTT,CASSSAPGFSTDTQYF,TRBV6-5,NA,TRBJ2-3,many
TGCAGTGCTAGAGATCTTCTAGCTAGCTTGCCAGATACGCAGTATTTT,CSARDLLASLPDTQYF,TRBV20-1,NA,TRBJ2-3,many
TGCGCCAGCAGCCAAAGGCTTTACGGGACGGTGGTCTACGAGCAGTACTTC,CASSQRLYGTVVYEQYF,TRBV4-1,NA,TRBJ2-7,many
TGTGCCAGCAGCCAAGCGGTTGGGGCTCAAGAGACCCAGTACTTC,CASSQAVGAQETQYF,TRBV14,NA,TRBJ2-5,many
TGTGCCAGCAGAGGGGGAAGCTCCTACAATGAGCAGTTCTTC,CASRGGSSYNEQFF,TRBV11-2,NA,TRBJ2-1,many
TGTGCCAGCAGCCGGACTAGCGGGGGGCCTAGCACAGATACGCAGTATTTT,CASSRTSGGPSTDTQYF,TRBV3-1,TRBD2,TRBJ2-3,many
TGCGCCAGCAGCGGGACGGGTCAGAACACTGAAGCTTTCTTT,CASSGTGQNTEAFF,TRBV5-1,NA,TRBJ1-1,many
TGCAGCGGACTTCTCGGGACAGGGTACGAGCAGTACTTC,CSGLLGTGYEQYF,TRBV29-1,TRBD1,TRBJ2-7,many
TGTGCCAGCAGTGGACAGGGATGGACTGAAGCTTTCTTT,CASSGQGWTEAFF,TRBV28,TRBD1,TRBJ1-1,NA
TGTGCCAGCAGCGTAAGTGGGGCAGCTAACAATGAGCAGTTCTTC,CASSVSGAANNEQFF,TRBV9,NA,TRBJ2-1,many
TGTGCCAGCAGCCGAAATCAGCCCCAGCATTTT,CASSRNQPQHF,TRBV6-6,NA,TRBJ1-5,many
TGTGCCAGCACCGACATGGGGGCGGGCTCCTACAATGAGCAGTTCTTC,CASTDMGAGSYNEQFF,TRBV27,NA,TRBJ2-1,few
TGTGCCAGCAGTCCCGGGGCAGTCCCTGGGGGTCAGCCCCAGCATTTT,CASSPGAVPGGQPQHF,TRBV27,NA,TRBJ1-5,many
TGTGCCACCGGGTTTGGTTCGAGTTTTTTGACAGATACGCAGTATTTT,CATGFGSSFLTDTQYF,TRBV15,NA,TRBJ2-3,many
TGTGCCAGCAGCAGGGGGACAGGGGCAACTGATACGCAGTATTTT,CASSRGTGATDTQYF,TRBV5-6,TRBD1,TRBJ2-3,few
TGTGCCAGCAGTTACTCGGGACAGGGGTCGACCAAAAACATTCAGTACTTC,CASSYSGQGSTKNIQYF,TRBV6-5,TRBD1,TRBJ2-4,few
TGTGCCAGCAGTGGGCCGGGACTAGCCTGGAATGAGCAGTTCTTC,CASSGPGLAWNEQFF,TRBV6-1,TRBD2,TRBJ2-1,many
TGTGCCAGCAGTTACTCGGCCAGGGAGGCATCCCAGTACTTC,CASSYSAREASQYF,TRBV6-5,NA,TRBJ2-5,many
TGTGCCAGCAGTTTGATTAGCGGGGGGGCGACAGATACGCAGTATTTT,CASSLISGGATDTQYF,TRBV12-3/TRBV12-4,TRBD2,TRBJ2-3,many
TGCAGCGTTGAAGATTTCAACGAGCAGTACTTC,CSVEDFNEQYF,TRBV29-1,NA,TRBJ2-7,many
TGTGCCAGCAGTCGGACTGGCAACTACGAGCAGTACTTC,CASSRTGNYEQYF,TRBV27,NA,TRBJ2-7,many
TGTGCCAGCAGCGTAGATCAGTTTGCAACTAATGAAAAACTGTTTTTT,CASSVDQFATNEKLFF,TRBV9,NA,TRBJ1-4,many
TGCAGTGCTGGGGGGGATTACAATGAGCAGTTCTTC,CSAGGDYNEQFF,TRBV20-1,TRBD2,TRBJ2-1,many
TGCAGCGTTACACAGGGTGTGAACACTGAAGCTTTCTTT,CSVTQGVNTEAFF,TRBV29-1,NA,TRBJ1-1,many
TGTGCCAGCAGCTTAGCCGCGGGGAAGGCAGATACGCAGTATTTT,CASSLAAGKADTQYF,TRBV7-9,NA,TRBJ2-3,many
TGCGCCAGCAGCTTGGCCGGGACTAGTACCAATGAGCAGTTCTTC,CASSLAGTSTNEQFF,TRBV5-1,TRBD2,TRBJ2-1,many
TGTGCCATCCGTGGTAGCGGGAGAGGGGACAATGAGCAGTTCTTC,CAIRGSGRGDNEQFF,TRBV10-3,TRBD2,TRBJ2-1,many
TGTGCCAGCAGTTACTTCCCGCCGCTGTCTAGCGGGGTCTCCTACGAGCAGTACTTC,CASSYFPPLSSGVSYEQYF,TRBV6-2/TRBV6-3,TRBD2,TRBJ2-7,many
TGTGCCACCAGCAGAGATCAATCGGCCGAGCAGTACTTC,CATSRDQSAEQYF,TRBV15,NA,TRBJ2-7,many
TGTGCCAGCAGCTTTCTATCCCAAAGGGGGGGGCTGAACACCGGGGAGCTGTTTTTT,CASSFLSQRGGLNTGELFF,TRBV13,NA,TRBJ2-2,NA
TGCGCCAGCAGCTTGGGTCGTCTAGCGGGGGGGTACAATGAGCAGTTCTTC,CASSLGRLAGGYNEQFF,TRBV5-1,TRBD2,TRBJ2-1,many
TGTGCTAGTGGTTTGGGGAGCGGGTATAGCACAGATACGCAGTATTTT,CASGLGSGYSTDTQYF,TRBV12-5,NA,TRBJ2-3,many
TGTGCCTGGAGTGTAGTAGCAGTCGGCTACACCTTC,CAWSVVAVGYTF,TRBV30,NA,TRBJ1-2,few
TGTGCCAGCTCTACAGGGGTTGACGAGCAGTACTTC,CASSTGVDEQYF,TRBV7-3,TRBD1,TRBJ2-7,NA
TGTGCCAGCAGTTCACCCGGGGGTTTTTCGCGGGGGGGCTCCTACGAGCAGTACTTC,CASSSPGGFSRGGSYEQYF,TRBV6-5,TRBD2,TRBJ2-7,many
TGCAGTGCTTCGGGACTAGCGGGAGTTCGCTCCTACGAGCAGTACTTC,CSASGLAGVRSYEQYF,TRBV20-1,TRBD2,TRBJ2-7,many